A single sample is the source of the 27 T cell receptor beta chains below, sequenced in a study of T-cell memory formation after mild COVID-19. TCRdb reanalysed the 5' RACE reads using MiXCR and keeps one entry per CDR3 protein. Among roughly 110,000 distinct CDR3 sequences listed, around 11% were seen once. The source material was PBMCs or a T cell subset sorted from them (not recorded which). These receptors all come from an adult woman who had mild COVID-19 (a few samples of this study predate the infection). Cell type and time point are not known.

J is TRBJ2-4 and V is TRBV5-1; 9 bases match TRBD1. With V trimmed by 3 bases and J by 8 bases, 6 bases remained unmatched. The CDR3 is 14 amino acids. Germline assignment: CDR1 SGHRS and CDR2 YFSETQ. CDR3 bases: TGCGCCAGCAGCTACGGACAGGGGACGGACATTCAGTACTTC. Its translation: CASSYGQGTDIQYF.

The V and J genes are TRBV7-9 and TRBJ2-2; TRBD2 might be the D (5 bases). The CDR3 covers 17 residues. Trimming took off 5 bases at V and 4 bases at J, with 20 bases between the two ends. Germline-derived CDR1 and CDR2 are SEHNR and FQNEAQ (reference sequence). CDR3 nucleotides: TGTGCCAGCAGCCTTCCCAGGTGGGAGCACGGCACCGGGGAGCTGTTTTTT. This gives the protein CASSLPRWEHGTGELFF.

This clonotype has at least ten counts. The gene calls are TRBV7-3 and TRBJ2-1, with 7 bases aligning to TRBD1. Germline trimming cut 5 bases from V and 7 bases from J; bases unmatched to any gene: 2. CDR1 SGHTA and CDR2 FQGTGA come from the germline V gene. This CDR3 spans 12 amino acids. CDR3 region: CASSLTGNEQFF. The CDR3 DNA is TGTGCCAGCAGCCTGACAGGGAATGAGCAGTTCTTC.

This clonotype was detected many times. The chain employs TRBV5-1 and TRBJ2-3, with D maybe TRBD1 (5 bases). Germline assignment: CDR1 SGHRS and CDR2 YFSETQ. V was trimmed by 4 bases and J by 2 bases, leaving 8 bases between them. The CDR3 is made up of 13 amino acids. CDR3 in amino acids: CASSGAHTDTQYF. The CDR3 DNA reads TGCGCCAGCAGCGGGGCCCACACAGATACGCAGTATTTT.

This chain uses TRBV7-9 with TRBJ2-1; 10 positions agree with TRBD2. Trimming at V came to 5 bases and at J to 8 bases, leaving 9 bases not matched to a gene. CDR1 and CDR2 (germline): SEHNR, FQNEAQ (reference sequence). The CDR3 has 15 amino acids. CDR3 DNA: TGTGCCAGCAGCCTCGGGCTAGCGGGAGCCGATGAGCAGTTCTTC. Translating gives CASSLGLAGADEQFF.

The V call is TRBV3-1, the J call TRBJ2-5; 10 bases match TRBD1. Germline-derived CDR1 and CDR2 are LGHDT and YNNKEL (reference sequence). The CDR3 contains 15 residues. The V and J ends lost 4 bases and 3 bases, in that order; junction bases with no gene match: 5. CDR3 residues: CASSPTGGEKETQYF. The CDR3 DNA reads TGTGCCAGCAGCCCGACAGGGGGCGAGAAAGAGACCCAGTACTTC.

In its sample, this clonotype was seen a few times. The chain combines TRBV19 with TRBJ1-2; D is undetermined. Trimming removed 4 bases from V and 4 bases from J, with 4 bases in between. The CDR3 has 11 residues. Germline assignment: CDR1 LNHDA and CDR2 SQIVND (reference sequence). In DNA form, the CDR3 reads TGTGCCAGTAGTACAACCTATGGCTACACCTTC. Its protein product is CASSTTYGYTF.

The V and J genes are TRBV12-3 or TRBV12-4 and TRBJ1-1, with unresolved D. The germline V and J ends were trimmed by 3 bases and 4 bases, with 12 bases remaining between them. The CDR3 loop spans 14 amino acids. Written as DNA, the CDR3 is TGTGCCAGCAGTTTGCTCACGGGCGCCACTGAAGCTTTCTTT. It is translated as CASSLLTGATEAFF.

This chain uses TRBV20-1 with TRBJ2-1, with D possibly being TRBD1 (6 bases). Trimming took 2 bases from V and 0 from J, leaving 11 bases between them. From germline, CDR1 is DFQATT and CDR2 SNEGSKA (reference sequence). CDR3 length: 15 amino acids. The CDR3 sequence is CSARTPDSSYNEQFF. The CDR3 nucleotides read TGCAGTGCTAGAACTCCGGACAGCTCCTACAATGAGCAGTTCTTC.

The rearrangement uses TRBV13 and TRBJ2-1, with D possibly TRBD1 on 5 matching bases. The CDR3 consists of 15 residues. The germline gives CDR1 PRHDT, CDR2 FYEKMQ (reference sequence). Trimming removed 0 bases from V and 3 bases from J, with 9 bases in between. CDR3 DNA sequence: TGTGCCAGCAGCTTAGGGACAGCTCTCTACAATGAGCAGTTCTTC. This encodes CASSLGTALYNEQFF.

This clonotype was found a few times. The chain carries TRBV7-9 and TRBJ1-5; TRBD1 might be the D (6 bases). V lost 9 bases and J lost 0, with 15 bases in between. The CDR3 extends over 15 amino acids. Germline CDR1 is SEHNR and CDR2 is FQNEAQ (reference sequence). The DNA for the CDR3 is TGTGCCAGTTCTCAGGGGATCGGTAGCAATCAGCCCCAGCATTTT. Translation: CASSQGIGSNQPQHF.

The table lists this clonotype with many counts. This chain joins TRBV24-1 and TRBJ2-3; TRBD2 might be the D (5 bases). V lost 4 bases and J 5 bases, leaving 21 bases between the germline ends. The CDR3 is 17 residues long. Looked up from germline, CDR1 is KGHDR and CDR2 is SFDVKD. CDR3 in DNA: TGTGCCACCAGTGACTCCCTCCGAGGGAGTGGTGTAGATACGCAGTATTTT. Translating it yields CATSDSLRGSGVDTQYF.

This clonotype was seen a few times. V usage is TRBV2 and J usage is TRBJ2-3; D unresolved. Germline values: CDR1 SNHLY, CDR2 FYNNEI. Deletions cut 2 bases from V and 0 bases from J, with 15 bases between. The CDR3 has 17 amino acids. The CDR3 nucleotides are TGTGCCAGCAGTGAAACCCCTCAAGGTCCTAGCACAGATACGCAGTATTTT. It yields the protein CASSETPQGPSTDTQYF.

This clonotype turned up a few times. This sequence joins TRBV7-6 and TRBJ1-2, with no clear D. The CDR3 is made up of 13 amino acids. The germline V and J ends were trimmed by 1 base and 7 bases, with 10 bases remaining between them. CDR1 and CDR2 from the germline V gene are SGHVS and FNYEAQ. The CDR3 nucleotides read TGTGCCAGCAGCTTAGGAGGGAGCGGTGGCTACACCTTC. Protein: CASSLGGSGGYTF.

This clonotype was seen once. The chain uses TRBV2 and TRBJ2-7, with 11 bases aligning to TRBD2. Germline CDR1 is SNHLY and CDR2 is FYNNEI. V trimming: 2 bases; J trimming: 0 bases; junction bases outside the gene matches: 3. The CDR3 is made up of 16 amino acids. The DNA of the CDR3 is TGTGCCAGCAGTGAAACACTAGCGGGAGCCTCCTACGAGCAGTACTTC. Its translation is CASSETLAGASYEQYF. The full variable domain, rest sourced from reference TRBV2 and TRBJ2-7, is EPEVTQTPSHQVTQMGQEVILRCVPISNHLYFYWYRQILGQKVEFLVSFYNNEISEKSEIFDDQFSVERPDGSNFTLKIRSTKLEDSAMYFCASSETLAGASYEQYFGPGTRLTVT.

This clonotype occurred a few times. As DNA, the CDR3 is TGTGCCAGCAGAGTTGGAGGTCGAGGCTATGGCTACACCTTC. As protein: CASRVGGRGYGYTF. The genes are TRBV9 and TRBJ1-2; D is unresolved. This CDR3 spans 14 amino acids. Trimming took 5 bases from V and 4 from J, leaving 15 bases between them. Germline V gene sequence: CDR1 SGDLS, CDR2 YYNGEE.

The rearrangement uses TRBV11-3 and TRBJ1-1, with D possibly matching TRBD1 (5 bases). Germline V gives CDR1 SGHNT, CDR2 YENEEA. V lost 1 base to trimming and J lost 6 bases, with 9 bases between them. CDR3 length equals 13 residues. The CDR3 is CASSLGSGAEAFF. The CDR3 region has the DNA TGTGCCAGCAGCTTAGGGTCGGGGGCTGAAGCTTTCTTT.

V and J are TRBV29-1 and TRBJ2-1; a possible D gene is TRBD2 (6 bases). Germline CDR1 reads SQVTM; CDR2 reads ANQGSEA. V was shortened by 7 bases and J by 13 bases, with 23 bases between the two germline ends. The CDR3 length is 13 residues. The CDR3 DNA reads TGCAGCGCCGCGCCCGGTGGGCGGGACGAACAGTTCTTC. It translates to CSAAPGGRDEQFF.

This clonotype showed up just a few times. The rearrangement uses TRBV10-3 and TRBJ2-3, with a possible D match to TRBD1 (6 bases). The length of the CDR3 is 14 residues. The germline gives CDR1 ENHRY, CDR2 SYGVKD. V lost 10 bases and J lost 0, with 14 bases in between. The CDR3 is CATAPGASTDTQYF. CDR3 DNA sequence: TGTGCCACGGCTCCAGGGGCTAGCACAGATACGCAGTATTTT.

This clonotype was observed a handful of times. This sequence joins TRBV29-1 and TRBJ1-1; D is uncertain. The CDR3 has 14 amino acids. The germline CDR1 and CDR2 sequences are SQVTM and ANQGSEA. V was cut by 3 bases and J by 2 bases, with 13 bases left in between. CDR3 DNA sequence: TGCAGCGTTGACGAGGTCAACGGCAACACTGAAGCTTTCTTT. Amino acid sequence: CSVDEVNGNTEAFF. Together with reference TRBV29-1 and TRBJ1-1, the CDR3 gives the full variable domain: SAVISQKPSRDICQRGTSLTIQCQVDSQVTMMFWYRQQPGQSLTLIATANQGSEATYESGFVIDKFPISRPNLTFSTLTVSNMSPEDSSIYLCSVDEVNGNTEAFFGQGTRLTVV.

The CDR3 nucleotides are TGTGCCAGCAGCTCCCGGTCGACAGGTCCCTCTGGGGCCAACGTCCTGACTTTC. This translates into CASSSRSTGPSGANVLTF. V usage is TRBV13 and J usage is TRBJ2-6; D perhaps matches TRBD1 (6 bases). Trimming left V 4 bases short and J 0 bases short, with 16 bases between. The CDR3 consists of 18 residues. CDR1 and CDR2 (germline): PRHDT, FYEKMQ (reference sequence).

This clonotype was counted a few times. The chain combines TRBV7-2 with TRBJ2-5; D gene uncertain. Between the trimmed V and J ends, which lost 2 bases and 3 bases, there was a span of 22 bases. Looked up from germline, CDR1 is SGHTA and CDR2 is FQGNSA. The CDR3 contains 18 residues. CDR3 residues: CASSLRAWISGLEETQYF. The CDR3 coding sequence is TGTGCCAGCAGCTTAAGGGCTTGGATCTCTGGGTTGGAAGAGACCCAGTACTTC.

This clonotype was detected a few times. V gene TRBV5-5 combines with J gene TRBJ1-1, with TRBD1 matching 9 bases. CDR3 length: 14 residues. V was clipped by 2 bases and J by 5 bases; unmatched bases: 4. Germline CDR1 is SGHKS and CDR2 is YYEKEE (reference sequence). Here the CDR3 DNA reads TGTGCCAGCAGCTTCGGACAGGGGAAGACTGAAGCTTTCTTT. Encoded protein: CASSFGQGKTEAFF.

The rearrangement links TRBV5-1 to TRBJ2-7; tentative D call: TRBD1 (6 bases). The V gene lost 0 bases and the J gene lost 0 bases, with 19 bases spanning the gap. This CDR3 has 18 amino acids. Germline CDR1 SGHRS, CDR2 YFSETQ. The DNA for the CDR3 is TGCGCCAGCAGCTTGGGATCAGTCGTGACAGGACACTCCTACGAGCAGTACTTC. It codes for CASSLGSVVTGHSYEQYF.

This clonotype was detected once. V usage is TRBV5-4 and J usage is TRBJ2-1; 8 bases are a match to TRBD2. Germline CDR1 and CDR2: SGHNT and YYREEE (reference sequence). This CDR3 contains 16 residues. V shed 4 bases, J shed 2 bases, and the junction held 8 bases outside the gene matches. CDR3 in amino acids: CASSQGLADPYNEQFF. The CDR3 DNA reads as TGTGCCAGCAGCCAAGGACTAGCCGATCCCTACAATGAGCAGTTCTTC. Using reference TRBV5-4 and TRBJ2-1 for the parts outside the CDR3, the full variable domain is ETGVTQSPTHLIKTRGQQVTLRCSSQSGHNTVSWYQQALGQGPQFIFQYYREEENGRGNFPPRFSGLQFPNYSSELNVNALELDDSALYLCASSQGLADPYNEQFFGPGTRLTVL.

This clonotype showed up just a few times. The chain is built from TRBV7-3 and TRBJ2-5; D possibly corresponds to TRBD1 (5 bases). The CDR3 is 15 amino acids. Trimming removed 4 bases at V and 2 bases at J, with 14 bases between. Germline CDR1 reads SGHTA; CDR2 reads FQGTGA. CDR3 in amino acids: CASSSRQSPQETQYF. In nucleotides, the CDR3 is TGTGCCAGCAGCTCCCGACAGAGCCCTCAAGAGACCCAGTACTTC.

This clonotype was observed a handful of times. The chain employs TRBV12-5 and TRBJ1-1, with 7 nucleotides matching TRBD1. Germline CDR1 LGHNT, CDR2 FRNRAP. Germline trimming cut 1 base from V and 3 bases from J; bases unmatched to any gene: 2. This CDR3 is built from 14 residues. CDR3 region: CASGLGQGHTEAFF. The DNA for the CDR3 is TGTGCTAGTGGTTTGGGACAGGGACACACTGAAGCTTTCTTT.